This is a list of T cell receptor beta chains from one sample in a study of T cells in Graves' hyperthyroidism and ophthalmopathy. Via MiXCR, TCRdb re-called the multiplex PCR reads, giving one row per CDR3 protein. Altogether approximately 400,000 distinct CDR3 sequences are present, 15% to 19% being singletons, with the ten largest covering 25% to 35%. The sample comprised blood. The receptors derive from a woman aged 18-29 years with Graves' hyperthyroidism that later progressed to Graves' ophthalmopathy. Both conserved end residues are part of each CDR3. The D gene is left open where the match is weak. Not all rows give a size; the values are once, few, many and, for expanded clones, a class.

j_gene: TRBJ2-3
d_gene: TRBD2
abundance: many
v_gene: TRBV2
CDR3aa: CASSVQREGWDTQYF
CDR3nt: TGTGCCAGCAGTGTCCAGCGGGAGGGTTGGGATACGCAGTATTTT

j_gene: TRBJ2-2
d_gene: .
abundance: many
v_gene: TRBV20-1
CDR3aa: CSASRRVSGELFF
CDR3nt: TGCAGTGCTAGTCGCAGGGTTTCCGGGGAGCTGTTTTTT

j_gene: TRBJ1-6
d_gene: .
abundance: few
v_gene: TRBV2
CDR3aa: CASSTNSPLHF
CDR3nt: TGTGCCAGCAGTACCAATTCACCCCTCCACTTT

j_gene: TRBJ2-7
d_gene: TRBD2
abundance: few
v_gene: TRBV7-2
CDR3aa: CASSLGTAHQLAGPPYEQYF
CDR3nt: TGTGCCAGCAGCTTAGGGACAGCGCACCAACTAGCGGGCCCCCCCTACGAGCAGTACTTC

j_gene: TRBJ1-5
d_gene: .
abundance: few
v_gene: TRBV20-1
CDR3aa: CSARDPRRGNQPQHF
CDR3nt: TGCAGTGCTAGAGATCCACGCCGAGGCAATCAGCCCCAGCATTTT

j_gene: TRBJ1-5
d_gene: TRBD1
abundance: .
v_gene: TRBV19
CDR3aa: CASSIESGGRRPQHF
CDR3nt: TGTGCCAGTAGTATAGAATCAGGGGGCCGGCGGCCCCAGCATTTT

j_gene: TRBJ2-3
d_gene: .
abundance: many
v_gene: TRBV7-2
CDR3aa: CASSLGDLLDTQYF
CDR3nt: TGTGCCAGCAGCTTAGGGGACCTTCTAGATACGCAGTATTTT

j_gene: TRBJ1-2
d_gene: .
abundance: few
v_gene: TRBV28
CDR3aa: CASSPPPGRLGTF
CDR3nt: TGTGCCAGCAGTCCACCTCCGGGACGCCTGGGAACCTTC

j_gene: TRBJ2-3
d_gene: .
abundance: few
v_gene: TRBV15
CDR3aa: CATNPTGTDTQYF
CDR3nt: TGTGCCACTAATCCGACGGGGACAGATACGCAGTATTTT

j_gene: TRBJ1-2
d_gene: .
abundance: few
v_gene: TRBV4-1
CDR3aa: CASSHQGRANYGYTF
CDR3nt: TGCGCCAGCAGCCATCAAGGGAGGGCTAACTATGGCTACACCTTC

j_gene: TRBJ2-1
d_gene: TRBD2
abundance: .
v_gene: TRBV7-9
CDR3aa: CASSLVSSGRPPPPYNEQFF
CDR3nt: TGTGCCAGCAGCTTAGTTTCTAGCGGGAGGCCCCCTCCCCCTTACAATGAGCAGTTCTTC

j_gene: TRBJ2-1
d_gene: .
abundance: many
v_gene: TRBV28
CDR3aa: CASSFPSDDEQFF
CDR3nt: TGTGCCAGCAGTTTCCCTAGCGACGATGAGCAGTTCTTC

j_gene: TRBJ2-4
d_gene: TRBD1
abundance: once
v_gene: TRBV25-1
CDR3aa: CASSESVTGVNIQYF
CDR3nt: TGTGCCAGCAGTGAATCGGTGACAGGGGTAAACATTCAGTACTTC

j_gene: TRBJ1-1
d_gene: .
abundance: once
v_gene: TRBV12-3/TRBV12-4
CDR3aa: CASNQMALKDRWGWVNTEAFF
CDR3nt: TGTGCCAGCAACCAAATGGCATTAAAGGACAGATGGGGCTGGGTGAACACTGAAGCTTTCTTT

j_gene: TRBJ2-7
d_gene: .
abundance: .
v_gene: TRBV10-3
CDR3aa: CAISESNALEQYF
CDR3nt: TGTGCCATCAGTGAGTCGAACGCCCTCGAGCAGTACTTC

j_gene: TRBJ2-2
d_gene: TRBD2
abundance: few
v_gene: TRBV13
CDR3aa: CASSLTSGGLNTGELFF
CDR3nt: TGTGCCAGCAGCTTAACTAGCGGGGGACTAAACACCGGGGAGCTGTTTTTT

j_gene: TRBJ2-1
d_gene: TRBD2
abundance: many
v_gene: TRBV10-3
CDR3aa: CAISDRREGNDEQFF
CDR3nt: TGTGCCATCAGTGATCGGCGGGAGGGCAACGATGAGCAGTTCTTC

j_gene: TRBJ2-3
d_gene: .
abundance: .
v_gene: TRBV30
CDR3aa: CAWNEPGRLTDTQYF
CDR3nt: TGTGCCTGGAATGAGCCGGGACGCCTCACAGATACGCAGTATTTT

j_gene: TRBJ2-1
d_gene: .
abundance: many
v_gene: TRBV20-1
CDR3aa: CSASGRASSYNEQFF
CDR3nt: TGCAGTGCTAGTGGGCGGGCGAGCTCCTACAATGAGCAGTTCTTC

j_gene: TRBJ1-1
d_gene: .
abundance: many
v_gene: TRBV28
CDR3aa: CASILTTNTEAFF
CDR3nt: TGTGCCAGCATCTTGACCACAAACACTGAAGCTTTCTTT

j_gene: TRBJ1-6
d_gene: .
abundance: many
v_gene: TRBV27
CDR3aa: CASSTGTDLSPLHF
CDR3nt: TGTGCCAGCAGCACCGGGACGGACCTTTCACCCCTCCACTTT

j_gene: TRBJ2-7
d_gene: .
abundance: many
v_gene: TRBV6-2/TRBV6-3
CDR3aa: CASSSHPRAYEQYF
CDR3nt: TGTGCCAGCAGTTCCCACCCCCGAGCCTACGAGCAGTACTTC

j_gene: TRBJ2-1
d_gene: TRBD1
abundance: many
v_gene: TRBV28
CDR3aa: CASRAQGYNEQFF
CDR3nt: TGTGCCAGCAGGGCACAGGGGTACAATGAGCAGTTCTTC

j_gene: TRBJ2-7
d_gene: TRBD2
abundance: many
v_gene: TRBV20-1
CDR3aa: CSARRTGGLTYEQYF
CDR3nt: TGCAGTGCTCGACGGACGGGAGGGCTGACCTACGAGCAGTACTTC

j_gene: TRBJ1-4
d_gene: .
abundance: .
v_gene: TRBV10-3
CDR3aa: CAISEGGGDPNEKLFF
CDR3nt: TGTGCCATCAGTGAAGGTGGGGGGGACCCTAATGAAAAACTGTTTTTT

j_gene: TRBJ2-7
d_gene: .
abundance: few
v_gene: TRBV5-6
CDR3aa: CASSTDALDYEQYF
CDR3nt: TGTGCCAGCAGCACGGACGCGCTGGACTACGAGCAGTACTTC

j_gene: TRBJ1-6
d_gene: .
abundance: .
v_gene: TRBV3-1
CDR3aa: CASSQDNRQRLRAPLHF
CDR3nt: TGTGCCAGCAGCCAAGATAATCGGCAGAGATTAAGGGCACCCCTCCACTTT

j_gene: TRBJ2-7
d_gene: TRBD2
abundance: many
v_gene: TRBV27
CDR3aa: CASSLGGTRNEQYF
CDR3nt: TGTGCCAGCAGTTTGGGTGGGACTAGAAACGAGCAGTACTTC

j_gene: TRBJ2-1
d_gene: TRBD2
abundance: many
v_gene: TRBV10-3
CDR3aa: CAVRTSGREYNEQFF
CDR3nt: TGTGCCGTCAGGACTAGCGGGAGGGAATACAATGAGCAGTTCTTC

j_gene: TRBJ2-1
d_gene: .
abundance: many
v_gene: TRBV28
CDR3aa: CASSYRVPQSSPNEQFF
CDR3nt: TGTGCCAGCAGTTACAGGGTCCCCCAATCTAGTCCTAATGAGCAGTTCTTC

j_gene: TRBJ1-2
d_gene: .
abundance: many
v_gene: TRBV6-1
CDR3aa: CASRSGHLRVDYYGYTF
CDR3nt: TGTGCCAGCAGGTCGGGACACCTCCGAGTCGATTACTATGGCTACACCTTC

j_gene: TRBJ2-1
d_gene: TRBD1
abundance: .
v_gene: TRBV28
CDR3aa: CASSFNRTGPYEQFF
CDR3nt: TGTGCCAGCAGCTTCAATCGGACAGGGCCCTACGAGCAGTTCTTC

j_gene: TRBJ2-3
d_gene: .
abundance: many
v_gene: TRBV6-2/TRBV6-3
CDR3aa: CASSYETSSTDTQYF
CDR3nt: TGTGCCAGCAGTTACGAAACATCTAGCACAGATACGCAGTATTTT

j_gene: TRBJ1-2
d_gene: TRBD1
abundance: few
v_gene: TRBV2
CDR3aa: CASRGNRGAEGYTF
CDR3nt: TGTGCCAGCAGGGGAAACAGGGGCGCAGAAGGCTACACCTTC

j_gene: TRBJ2-3
d_gene: .
abundance: .
v_gene: TRBV7-9
CDR3aa: CASSFDSTDTQYF
CDR3nt: TGTGCCAGCAGCTTCGACAGCACAGATACGCAGTATTTT

j_gene: TRBJ1-1
d_gene: TRBD1
abundance: many
v_gene: TRBV27
CDR3aa: CASSHDRASEAFF
CDR3nt: TGTGCCAGCAGTCACGACAGGGCGAGTGAAGCTTTCTTT

j_gene: TRBJ1-1
d_gene: .
abundance: .
v_gene: TRBV12-3/TRBV12-4
CDR3aa: CASSFSPLEAFF
CDR3nt: TGTGCCAGTAGTTTTAGTCCTCTTGAAGCTTTCTTT

j_gene: TRBJ2-1
d_gene: TRBD2
abundance: .
v_gene: TRBV2
CDR3aa: CAGHGTSGTNEQFF
CDR3nt: TGTGCCGGCCACGGGACTAGCGGGACTAATGAGCAGTTCTTC

j_gene: TRBJ2-5
d_gene: .
abundance: few
v_gene: TRBV2
CDR3aa: CASSPLGGAGETQYF
CDR3nt: TGTGCCAGCAGTCCCCTGGGGGGGGCCGGGGAGACCCAGTACTTC

j_gene: TRBJ2-1
d_gene: TRBD2
abundance: .
v_gene: TRBV6-1
CDR3aa: CASNPGLAVFNEQFF
CDR3nt: TGTGCCAGCAATCCGGGACTAGCGGTCTTCAATGAGCAGTTCTTC

j_gene: TRBJ1-5
d_gene: TRBD1
abundance: .
v_gene: TRBV4-1
CDR3aa: CASSQGIGGGQPQHF
CDR3nt: TGCGCCAGCAGCCAAGGCATAGGGGGCGGTCAGCCCCAGCATTTT

j_gene: TRBJ2-7
d_gene: .
abundance: many
v_gene: TRBV28
CDR3aa: CASSLSNSYEQYF
CDR3nt: TGTGCCAGCAGTTTGTCTAACTCCTACGAGCAGTACTTC

j_gene: TRBJ2-7
d_gene: TRBD2
abundance: .
v_gene: TRBV27
CDR3aa: CASSYGLGVSYEQYF
CDR3nt: TGTGCCAGCAGTTATGGACTAGGGGTTTCCTACGAGCAGTACTTC

j_gene: TRBJ2-1
d_gene: .
abundance: many
v_gene: TRBV28
CDR3aa: CASLGRNYNEQFF
CDR3nt: TGTGCCAGTCTGGGACGAAACTACAATGAGCAGTTCTTC

j_gene: TRBJ2-7
d_gene: TRBD1
abundance: .
v_gene: TRBV27
CDR3aa: CASPRPGTGDYEQYF
CDR3nt: TGTGCCAGCCCTCGCCCCGGGACAGGGGACTACGAGCAGTACTTC